This T cell receptor beta chain was recovered during a study of blood T cell repertoires in COVID-19. Looking at the study overall: Samples representing acute and convalescent COVID-19 were sourced from the United States, Italy and Spain. T cells, B-cell-depleted T cells, or PBMCs supplied cDNA or gDNA.

How the authors handled the data: Estimates of nucleated cell counts were drawn from the amplification of reference gene primers. This table comes from immunoSEQ multiplex PCR, and its TCRdb copy is limited to in-frame clones, with some not included. V and J calls and clone size come straight from that table; D and trimming were deduced from the DNA. Of tens of thousands of clones in the sample, around 77% were seen once. Concerning this clone itself: The DNA is left out, because the CDR3 cannot be placed on it with certainty; the CDR3 is given as TCRdb lists it.

A total of 14 residues make up the CDR3, ends included. The germline V gene encodes CDR1 MNHNY and CDR2 SVGAGI (reference sequence). The specimen sequenced was peripheral blood. The chain employs TRBV6-6 and TRBJ2-3; no DNA check was done on the table's D call, TRBD2. This receptor was identified in a man older than 75 with active or convalescent COVID-19. The CDR3 loop is CASSSSTSTDTQYF.